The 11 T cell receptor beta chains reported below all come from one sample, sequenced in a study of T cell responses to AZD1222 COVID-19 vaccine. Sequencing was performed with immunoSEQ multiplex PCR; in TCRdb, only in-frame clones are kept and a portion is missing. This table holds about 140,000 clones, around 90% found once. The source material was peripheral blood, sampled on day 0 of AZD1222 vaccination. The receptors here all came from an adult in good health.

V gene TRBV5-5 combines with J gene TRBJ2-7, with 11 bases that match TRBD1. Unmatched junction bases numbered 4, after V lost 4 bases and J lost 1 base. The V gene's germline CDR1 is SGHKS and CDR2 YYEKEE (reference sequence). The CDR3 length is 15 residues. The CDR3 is CASSLGQGESYEQYF. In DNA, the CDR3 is TGTGCCAGCAGCCTGGGACAGGGGGAATCCTACGAGCAGTACTTC.

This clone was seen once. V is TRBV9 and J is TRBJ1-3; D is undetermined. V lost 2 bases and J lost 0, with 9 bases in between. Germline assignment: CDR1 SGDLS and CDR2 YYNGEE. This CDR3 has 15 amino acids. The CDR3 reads CASSVTQLSGNTIYF. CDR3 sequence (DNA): TGTGCCAGCAGCGTGACACAGCTCTCTGGAAACACCATATATTTT.

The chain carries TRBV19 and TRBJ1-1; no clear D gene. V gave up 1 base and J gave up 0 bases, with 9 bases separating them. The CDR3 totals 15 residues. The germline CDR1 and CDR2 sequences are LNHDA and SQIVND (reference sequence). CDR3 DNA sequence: TGTGCCAGTAGTATAGGAGGACTCCTGAACACTGAAGCTTTCTTT. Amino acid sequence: CASSIGGLLNTEAFF.

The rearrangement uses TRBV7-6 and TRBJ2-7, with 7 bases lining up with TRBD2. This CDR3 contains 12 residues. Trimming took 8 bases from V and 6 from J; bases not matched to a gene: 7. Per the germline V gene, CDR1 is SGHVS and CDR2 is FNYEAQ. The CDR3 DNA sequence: TGTGCCAGCGGGCTAGCGGATCTCGAGCAGTACTTC. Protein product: CASGLADLEQYF.

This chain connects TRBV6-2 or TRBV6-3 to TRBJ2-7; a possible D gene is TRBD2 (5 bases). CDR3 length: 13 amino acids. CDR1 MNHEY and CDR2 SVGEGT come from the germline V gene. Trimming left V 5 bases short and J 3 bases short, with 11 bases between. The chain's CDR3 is CASSPGGGYEQYF. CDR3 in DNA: TGTGCCAGCAGTCCCGGAGGCGGCTACGAGCAGTACTTC.

CDR3 in amino acids: CASSTDPYSGSSGTDTQYF. In DNA form, the CDR3 reads TGTGCCAGTAGTACCGACCCCTATAGCGGGAGTAGTGGCACAGATACGCAGTATTTT. V is TRBV19 and J is TRBJ2-3; 9 positions agree with TRBD2. V shed 4 bases, J shed 1 base, and the junction held 15 bases outside the gene matches. Germline V gene sequence: CDR1 LNHDA, CDR2 SQIVND (reference sequence). The CDR3 is made up of 19 amino acids.

CDR3 loop: CASTGGRDNQPQHF. Written as DNA, the CDR3 is TGTGCCAGCACGGGGGGGAGAGACAATCAGCCCCAGCATTTT. This chain links TRBV2 with TRBJ1-5; a weak D match, TRBD1 (5 bases). Germline V CDR1 and CDR2: SNHLY, FYNNEI. V gave up 7 bases and J gave up 3 bases, with 13 bases separating them. This CDR3 is built from 14 residues. Based on the CDR3 plus reference TRBV2 and TRBJ1-5, the full variable domain is EPEVTQTPSHQVTQMGQEVILRCVPISNHLYFYWYRQILGQKVEFLVSFYNNEISEKSEIFDDQFSVERPDGSNFTLKIRSTKLEDSAMYFCASTGGRDNQPQHFGDGTRLSIL.

The chain's CDR3 is CAIGTVSNEQYF. The CDR3 nucleotides read TGTGCCATAGGGACAGTATCGAACGAGCAGTACTTC. V and J are TRBV15 and TRBJ2-7, with 7 bases fitting TRBD1. Germline assignment: CDR1 LNHNV and CDR2 YYDKDF (reference sequence). The CDR3 has 12 residues. Unmatched junction bases numbered 8, after V lost 10 bases and J lost 5 bases.

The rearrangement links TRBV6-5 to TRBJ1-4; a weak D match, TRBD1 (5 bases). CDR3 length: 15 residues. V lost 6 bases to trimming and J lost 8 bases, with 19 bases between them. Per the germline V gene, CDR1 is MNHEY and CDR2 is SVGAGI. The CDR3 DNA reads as TGTGCCAGCAGATTAAGCACCCCGGGACTAGAAAAACTGTTTTTT. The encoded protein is CASRLSTPGLEKLFF.

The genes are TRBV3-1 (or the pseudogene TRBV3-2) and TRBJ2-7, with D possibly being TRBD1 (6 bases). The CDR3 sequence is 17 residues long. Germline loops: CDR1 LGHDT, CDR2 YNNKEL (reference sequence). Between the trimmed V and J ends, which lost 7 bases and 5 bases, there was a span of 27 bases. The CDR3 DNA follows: TGTGCCAGCACCGAGAGGATACAGGGTTACCTATCCCACGAGCAGTACTTC. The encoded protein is CASTERIQGYLSHEQYF.

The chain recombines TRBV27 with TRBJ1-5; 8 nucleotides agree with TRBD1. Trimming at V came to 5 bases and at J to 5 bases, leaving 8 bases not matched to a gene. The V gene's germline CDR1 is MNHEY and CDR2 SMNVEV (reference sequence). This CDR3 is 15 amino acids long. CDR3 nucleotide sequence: TGTGCCAGCAGTCCGCGACAGGGGCCCTATCAGCCCCAGCATTTT. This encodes CASSPRQGPYQPQHF.